This TCR beta chain was observed in a study of cytomegalovirus exposure and HLA in healthy donors. Study-level results: Specificity for CMV antigens was confirmed in vitro for a few of the CMV-associated chains.

Here immunoSEQ multiplex PCR was the method, and the copy in TCRdb shows in-frame clones only, minus some. This table has approximately 120,000 clones, 89% appearing once. Worth noting for this clone: The antigen is not known.

Germline-derived CDR1 and CDR2 are SNHLY and FYNNEI. The CDR3 is 12 residues long. V lost 4 bases, J lost 4 bases, and 7 bases lay in between. These donors were members of the roughly 110-subject validation cohort, a group separate from the roughly 670-subject first cohort. V is TRBV2 and J is TRBJ2-5; D not certain. Input material: PBMCs. The sequence was collected from a young woman in good health and CMV-seronegative. The CDR3 bases are TGTGCCAGCAGTGTGGCGGTAGAGACCCAGTACTTC. Translation: CASSVAVETQYF.